The 28 T cell receptor beta chains given below trace back to one sample, sequenced in a study of blood T cell repertoires in COVID-19. Profiling relied on immunoSEQ multiplex PCR, and the TCRdb table lists in-frame clones only, not all of them. This sample has about 150,000 clones; less than 95% occur once, and the top ten carry 0.55%. Sequencing was performed on peripheral blood. Receptors originate from a man aged 45-60 years with acute or convalescent COVID-19.

This clone was seen once. The chain uses TRBV28 and TRBJ1-1, with unresolved D. CDR1 and CDR2 (germline): MDHEN, SYDVKM. This CDR3 region has 14 residues. V lost 6 bases and J lost 5, with 16 bases in between. CDR3 region: CASRQVLGRTEAFF. CDR3 sequence (DNA): TGTGCCAGCAGGCAAGTTCTTGGTCGGACTGAAGCTTTCTTT.

V gene TRBV28 combines with J gene TRBJ1-1; D remains ambiguous. Trimming stripped 6 bases from V and 4 bases from J, with 18 bases between. From germline, CDR1 is MDHEN and CDR2 SYDVKM. The CDR3 has 15 residues. The CDR3 sequence: CASSLMIAGITEAFF. The DNA for the CDR3 is TGTGCCAGCAGCCTTATGATCGCGGGGATCACTGAAGCTTTCTTT.

The rearrangement joins TRBV28 to TRBJ2-7, with D hard to call. Trimming left V 5 bases short and J 4 bases short, with 15 bases between. This CDR3 comprises 14 residues. Germline V gene data show CDR1 as MDHEN and CDR2 as SYDVKM. CDR3 bases: TGTGCCAGCAGTCGAGTGGGCAGTTTATACGAGCAGTACTTC. It specifies CASSRVGSLYEQYF.

The chain couples TRBV5-4 to TRBJ2-1, with TRBD2 as a possible D gene (5 bases). Germline V gene data show CDR1 as SGHNT and CDR2 as YYREEE (reference sequence). This CDR3 comprises 17 residues. Trimming left V 4 bases short and J 5 bases short, with 22 bases between. CDR3 sequence (DNA): TGTGCCAGCAGCGATTCTAGGTGGAGAGGGCTCGACAATGAGCAGTTCTTC. Translated, it gives CASSDSRWRGLDNEQFF.

The rearrangement uses TRBV11-2 and TRBJ2-1; a weak D match, TRBD2 (5 bases). V was clipped by 5 bases and J by 8 bases, with 19 bases between them. The CDR3 extends over 15 amino acids. Germline lookup yields CDR1 SGHAT and CDR2 FQNNGV. The CDR3 here is CASSAQHGRVDEQFF. The CDR3 region has the DNA TGTGCCAGCAGCGCTCAGCACGGGCGGGTCGATGAGCAGTTCTTC.

In this sample, this clone turned up once. J is TRBJ1-5 and V is TRBV12-3 or TRBV12-4; unclear D gene. The CDR3 sequence is 12 residues long. V lost 6 bases to trimming and J lost 7 bases, with 10 bases between them. The CDR3 spells CASSPDTQPQHF. The CDR3 coding sequence is TGTGCCAGCAGCCCAGACACCCAGCCCCAGCATTTT.

This clone was seen more than once but under ten times. This chain links TRBV9 with TRBJ1-6; 7 nucleotides match TRBD1. CDR3 length: 16 residues. Germline V gives CDR1 SGDLS, CDR2 YYNGEE. Trimming cost V 4 bases and J 5 bases; bases outside gene matches: 9. CDR3 region: CASSTRQGGDNSPLHF. CDR3 DNA: TGTGCCAGCAGCACCCGACAGGGAGGAGATAATTCACCCCTCCACTTT.

This rearrangement joins TRBV5-8 to TRBJ2-7; 7 bases are shared with TRBD1. From germline, CDR1 is SGHTS and CDR2 YDEGEE. The V and J ends lost 8 bases and 3 bases, in that order; junction bases with no gene match: 14. The CDR3 is 15 residues long. The CDR3 here is CASSSRDSWVYEQYV. The CDR3 nucleotides are TGTGCCAGTAGTTCCCGGGACAGTTGGGTCTACGAGCAGTACGTC.

The chain couples TRBV3-1 (or the pseudogene TRBV3-2) to TRBJ1-5; the D gene is possibly TRBD1 (6 bases). Trimming removed 5 bases from V and 4 bases from J, with 18 bases in between. The CDR3 is made up of 16 amino acids. Germline V gene data show CDR1 as LGHDT and CDR2 as YNNKEL (reference sequence). The CDR3 region is CASSAGAGVDNQPQHF. The CDR3 DNA is TGTGCCAGCAGCGCGGGGGCAGGGGTTGATAATCAGCCCCAGCATTTT.

The chain carries TRBV11-2 and TRBJ2-1; 10 positions agree with TRBD1. With 5 bases clipped from V and 3 bases from J, the junction kept 4 bases outside the gene matches. Germline-derived CDR1 and CDR2 are SGHAT and FQNNGV. The CDR3 is 15 amino acids. The CDR3 reads CASSRGQGFYNEQFF. In DNA form, the CDR3 reads TGTGCCAGCAGCCGGGGACAGGGGTTCTACAATGAGCAGTTCTTC.

The chain carries TRBV7-6 and TRBJ1-6; possibly TRBD1 for D (6 bases). V was cut by 5 bases and J by 5 bases, with 10 bases left in between. Germline-derived CDR1 and CDR2 are SGHVS and FNYEAQ. The CDR3 covers 14 residues. CDR3 in amino acids: CASSTGLDNSPLHF. DNA for the CDR3: TGTGCCAGCAGCACAGGGTTGGATAATTCACCCCTCCACTTT.

In its sample, this clone was seen a few times. The chain carries TRBV28 and TRBJ2-1; TRBD2 aligns across 11 bases. With V trimmed by 8 bases and J by 5 bases, 2 bases remained unmatched. The CDR3 has 13 residues. Germline V gives CDR1 MDHEN, CDR2 SYDVKM. The CDR3 nucleotides are TGTGCCAGCTCACTAGCGGGAGACAATGAGCAGTTCTTC. Protein sequence: CASSLAGDNEQFF.

The rearrangement uses TRBV7-3 and TRBJ1-1; D is possibly TRBD1 (6 bases). CDR1 is SGHTA and CDR2 is FQGTGA in the germline V gene. V was pared by 5 bases and J by 6 bases, with 16 bases between. The CDR3 has 14 amino acids. The CDR3 sequence is CASSNNRDGSEAFF. The DNA for the CDR3 is TGTGCCAGCAGCAACAACAGGGATGGGTCTGAAGCTTTCTTT.

The chain couples TRBV29-1 to TRBJ2-1; D gene unclear. CDR1 is SQVTM and CDR2 is ANQGSEA in the germline V gene. The CDR3 is 12 amino acids. CDR3 bases: TGCACCTACCTAGGTCCGCGCGGTGAGCAGTTCTTC. It specifies CTYLGPRGEQFF.

This chain uses TRBV19 with TRBJ1-1, with 9 bases matching TRBD1. Germline V gives CDR1 LNHDA, CDR2 SQIVND (reference sequence). V gave up 5 bases and J gave up 1 base; unmatched junction bases: 5. The length of the CDR3 is 15 residues. The CDR3 coding sequence is TGTGCCAGTAGTCCTCGGACAGGGGCGAACACTGAAGCTTTCTTT. Protein product: CASSPRTGANTEAFF.

V gene TRBV5-1 combines with J gene TRBJ1-6, with TRBD1 as a possible D gene (6 bases). V shed 1 base and J shed 7 bases, with 15 bases lying between them. There are 16 residues in the CDR3. From germline, CDR1 is SGHRS and CDR2 YFSETQ. CDR3 sequence reads: CASSLIWGQRNSPLHF. The CDR3 DNA is TGCGCCAGCAGCTTGATCTGGGGGCAGAGAAATTCACCCCTCCACTTT.

This clone appeared once. The V call is TRBV10-3, the J call TRBJ1-5, with a weak D call TRBD1 (5 bases). Trimming left V 6 bases short and J 5 bases short, with 11 bases between. Germline CDR1 and CDR2: ENHRY and SYGVKD. The CDR3 has 13 residues. CDR3 nucleotide sequence: TGTGCCATCAGCCTCCAGGGTGATCAGCCCCAGCATTTT. Its protein product is CAISLQGDQPQHF.

The chain recombines TRBV19 with TRBJ2-2; 14 positions match TRBD2. Germline CDR1 LNHDA, CDR2 SQIVND (reference sequence). Unmatched junction bases numbered 7, after V lost 11 bases and J lost 2 bases. The CDR3 extends over 16 amino acids. The CDR3, as DNA: TGTGCCTGCAGGACTAGCGGGAGGAAAAACACCGGGGAGCTGTTTTTT. Encoded protein: CACRTSGRKNTGELFF.

The V call is TRBV7-9, the J call TRBJ2-3; possibly TRBD1 for D (6 bases). The CDR3 consists of 15 residues. Germline CDR1 is SEHNR and CDR2 is FQNEAQ (reference sequence). V was cut by 4 bases and J by 1 base, with 12 bases left in between. The CDR3 DNA reads TGTGCCAGCAGCTCGTGGACAGACGGCACAGATACGCAGTATTTT. Translating it yields CASSSWTDGTDTQYF.

For the CDR3, the DNA is TGTGCCAGCAGCTTGTCTTCGGCCCTCCACTTT. Protein: CASSLSSALHF. V is TRBV7-8 and J is TRBJ1-6, with no clear D. The CDR3 length is 11 residues. The V gene lost 3 bases and the J gene lost 14 bases, with 8 bases spanning the gap. Per the germline V gene, CDR1 is SGHVS and CDR2 is FQNEAQ.

The V gene is TRBV7-2, the J gene TRBJ1-6; 9 positions match TRBD1. V was clipped by 1 base and J by 7 bases; unmatched bases: 2. Germline V lookup: CDR1 SGHTA, CDR2 FQGNSA. CDR3 length equals 15 residues. As DNA, the CDR3 is TGTGCCAGCAGCTTAGTTACAGGGGGCAATTCACCCCTCCACTTT. It codes for CASSLVTGGNSPLHF. The entire variable domain, with the rest obtained from reference TRBV7-2 and TRBJ1-6, is as follows: GAGVSQSPSNKVTEKGKDVELRCDPISGHTALYWYRQSLGQGLEFLIYFQGNSAPDKSGLPSDRFSAERTGGSVSTLTIQRTQQEDSAVYLCASSLVTGGNSPLHFGNGTRLTVT.

The V gene is TRBV6-5, the J gene TRBJ2-1; D is possibly TRBD2 (6 bases). With 0 bases removed from V and 7 bases from J, the gap between germline ends came to 10 bases. Germline CDR1 MNHEY, CDR2 SVGAGI. The CDR3 has 14 residues. CDR3 sequence reads: CASSYSGRTNEQFF. The CDR3 coding sequence is TGTGCCAGCAGTTACTCCGGGAGAACAAATGAGCAGTTCTTC.

V and J are TRBV9 and TRBJ2-1; 7 nucleotides line up with TRBD2. The CDR3 runs 15 residues. CDR1 is SGDLS and CDR2 is YYNGEE in the germline V gene. The J segment lost 3 bases and the V segment lost 3 bases, leaving 6 bases of the junction unmatched. The DNA of the CDR3 is TGTGCCAGCAGCGAGCAGTTAGCGGGCTACAATGAGCAGTTCTTC. This encodes CASSEQLAGYNEQFF.

The genes are TRBV7-2 and TRBJ2-5, with TRBD2 matching over 14 bases. Per the germline V gene, CDR1 is SGHTA and CDR2 is FQGNSA. The CDR3 extends over 17 amino acids. Trimming removed 2 bases from V and 4 bases from J; junction bases left unmatched: 6. The CDR3 loop is CASSLRGLAGAPETQYF. The CDR3 DNA reads as TGTGCCAGCAGCTTAAGGGGACTAGCGGGGGCCCCAGAGACCCAGTACTTC.

V is TRBV4-3 and J is TRBJ1-2; a possible D gene is TRBD1 (6 bases). CDR1 and CDR2 (germline): LGHNA, YSLEER. V lost 3 bases and J 4 bases, leaving 18 bases between the germline ends. This CDR3 region has 16 residues. CDR3 nucleotides: TGCGCCAGCAGCCAGACCACTCCGGGGGGCAGCTATGGCTACACCTTC. This translates into CASSQTTPGGSYGYTF.

V is TRBV29-1 and J is TRBJ1-4; D may be TRBD1 (5 bases). The germline CDR1 and CDR2 sequences are SQVTM and ANQGSEA. This CDR3 is 13 amino acids long. V lost 4 bases to trimming and J lost 4 bases, with 10 bases between them. CDR3 residues: CSVGQKNNEKLFF. CDR3 DNA sequence: TGCAGCGTTGGACAGAAGAATAATGAAAAACTGTTTTTT. Based on the CDR3 plus reference TRBV29-1 and TRBJ1-4, the full variable domain is SAVISQKPSRDICQRGTSLTIQCQVDSQVTMMFWYRQQPGQSLTLIATANQGSEATYESGFVIDKFPISRPNLTFSTLTVSNMSPEDSSIYLCSVGQKNNEKLFFGSGTQLSVL.

J is TRBJ1-1 and V is TRBV6-2 or TRBV6-3, with D possibly matching TRBD1 (6 bases). The germline V gene has CDR1 MNHEY and CDR2 SVGEGT. The CDR3 has 15 amino acids. The V and J ends lost 4 bases and 1 base respectively, with 13 bases between them. CDR3 amino acids: CASSLGRGENTEAFF. In DNA, the CDR3 is TGTGCCAGCAGTTTGGGCAGGGGAGAGAACACTGAAGCTTTCTTT.

V usage is TRBV7-2 and J usage is TRBJ2-6; maybe TRBD2 (7 bases). Germline loops: CDR1 SGHTA, CDR2 FQGNSA. The CDR3 contains 19 residues. Trimming cost V 5 bases and J 3 bases, with 23 bases left between them. CDR3 DNA: TGTGCCAGCAGCCTCAACGGTCCAACGGGGGGCCTTGGGGCCAACGTCCTGACTTTC. Encoded protein: CASSLNGPTGGLGANVLTF.